Sequencing of this TCR beta chain was carried out in a study of T cells in tuberculosis. As for the study in general: Sequenced TCRs come from CD1B-GMM tetramer-binding T cells.

The CDR3 is made up of 20 amino acids. Between the trimmed V and J ends, which lost 0 bases and 4 bases, there was a span of 26 bases. Germline lookup yields CDR1 SGHRS and CDR2 YFSETQ. TCRdb keeps only in-frame clones here, not all; method: immunoSEQ multiplex PCR. The repertoire holds roughly 61,000 clones, with roughly 87% as singletons. Whole-study findings and limits: T cells binding CD1B-GMM tetramer weakly possibly escaped the sort.

Sorting used thawed, overnight-rested PBMC stained with anti-CD3, a viability dye and GMM-loaded CD1B tetramer. C32 glucose monomycolate from Rhodococcus equi was loaded onto the CD1B tetramers. Before cryopreservation, the sorted PBMC lost their CD14-expressing monocytes. Each donor contributed some 96,000 sorted tetramer-negative cells. This TCR came from an adult woman with latent tuberculosis. The sample taken for sequencing was CD1b-GMM tetramer-negative cells sorted from PBMCs. The chain couples TRBV5-1 to TRBJ2-1, with a tentative D call TRBD2 (5 bases). The chain's CDR3 is CASSLGRAVASPVVYNEQFF. The CDR3 DNA is TGCGCCAGCAGCTTGGGGCGGGCGGTTGCTAGCCCAGTGGTATACAATGAGCAGTTCTTC.